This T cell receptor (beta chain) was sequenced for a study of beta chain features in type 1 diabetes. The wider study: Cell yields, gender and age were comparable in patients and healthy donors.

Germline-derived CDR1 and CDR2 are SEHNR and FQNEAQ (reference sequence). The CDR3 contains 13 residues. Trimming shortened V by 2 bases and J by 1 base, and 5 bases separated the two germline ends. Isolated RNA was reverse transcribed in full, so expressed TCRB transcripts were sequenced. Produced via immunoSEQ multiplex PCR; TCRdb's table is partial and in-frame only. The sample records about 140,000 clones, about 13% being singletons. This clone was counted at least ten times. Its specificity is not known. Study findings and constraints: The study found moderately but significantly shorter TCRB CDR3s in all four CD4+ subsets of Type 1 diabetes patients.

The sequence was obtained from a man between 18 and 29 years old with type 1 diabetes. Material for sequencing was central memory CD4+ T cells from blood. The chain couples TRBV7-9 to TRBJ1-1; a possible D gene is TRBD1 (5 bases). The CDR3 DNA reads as TGTGCCAGCAGCTTACAGGGGAACACTGAAGCTTTCTTT. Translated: CASSLQGNTEAFF.